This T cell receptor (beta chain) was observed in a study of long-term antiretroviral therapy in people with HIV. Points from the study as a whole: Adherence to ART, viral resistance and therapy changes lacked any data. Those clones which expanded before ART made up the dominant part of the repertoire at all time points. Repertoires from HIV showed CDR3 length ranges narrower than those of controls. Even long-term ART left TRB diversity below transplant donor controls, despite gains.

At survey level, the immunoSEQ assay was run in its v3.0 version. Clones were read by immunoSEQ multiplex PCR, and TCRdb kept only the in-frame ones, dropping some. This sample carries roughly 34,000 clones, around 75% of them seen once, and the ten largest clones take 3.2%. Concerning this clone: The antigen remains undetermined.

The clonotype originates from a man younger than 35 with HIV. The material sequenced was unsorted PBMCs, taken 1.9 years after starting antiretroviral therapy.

For the CDR3, the DNA is TGTGCCAGCAGCGTAGATACAGGGGGACAAGAGACCCAGTACTTC. It is translated as CASSVDTGGQETQYF. The chain links TRBV9 to TRBJ2-5, with 8 bases that match TRBD1. V lost 0 bases, J lost 2 bases, and 3 bases stayed unmatched. Germline CDR1 and CDR2: SGDLS and YYNGEE. The CDR3 runs to 15 residues. Filled out from reference TRBV9 and TRBJ2-5, the complete variable domain reads DSGVTQTPKHLITATGQRVTLRCSPRSGDLSVYWYQQSLDQGLQFLIQYYNGEERAKGNILERFSAQQFPDLHSELNLSSLELGDSALYFCASSVDTGGQETQYFGPGTRLLVL.